These 13 T cell receptor beta chains were all obtained from the same sample, sequenced in a study of T cell responses to AZD1222 COVID-19 vaccine. Clones were sequenced by immunoSEQ multiplex PCR, and TCRdb holds only the in-frame ones, with some missing. The sample consists of under 200,000 clones, about 91% of them appearing once. The material sequenced was peripheral blood, taken 28 days after the second AZD1222 dose. These receptors all stem from an adult who received the AZD1222 COVID-19 vaccine.

This clone was found a few times. The genes are TRBV7-9 and TRBJ2-7; D remains ambiguous. The CDR3 length is 13 residues. Trimming took 5 bases from V and 2 from J, leaving 10 bases between them. Germline assignment: CDR1 SEHNR and CDR2 FQNEAQ (reference sequence). CDR3 residues: CASSPQRAYEQYF. The CDR3 DNA reads as TGTGCCAGCAGCCCCCAGCGAGCCTACGAGCAGTACTTC.

The rearrangement uses TRBV15 and TRBJ1-5; possibly TRBD1 for D (5 bases). The CDR3 spans 17 residues. Between the trimmed V and J ends, which lost 0 bases and 2 bases, there was a span of 14 bases. Germline CDR1 reads LNHNV; CDR2 reads YYDKDF (reference sequence). CDR3 nucleotide sequence: TGTGCCACCAGCAGAGAATTGGGGGATGGCGGCAATCAGCCCCAGCATTTT. It codes for CATSRELGDGGNQPQHF. The full variable domain, in which reference TRBV15 and TRBJ1-5 provide the parts outside the CDR3, is DAMVIQNPRYQVTQFGKPVTLSCSQTLNHNVMYWYQQKSSQAPKLLFHYYDKDFNNEADTPDNFQSRRPNTSFCFLDIRSPGLGDTAMYLCATSRELGDGGNQPQHFGDGTRLSIL.

This chain links TRBV13 with TRBJ2-7, with a weak D call TRBD1 (5 bases). The CDR3 runs 17 residues. Per germline, CDR1 PRHDT and CDR2 FYEKMQ (reference sequence). V was clipped by 5 bases and J by 0 bases, with 20 bases between them. DNA for the CDR3: TGTGCCAGCAGCCTTCCCCTTTTACAGGTGAGCTCCTACGAGCAGTACTTC. Translating gives CASSLPLLQVSSYEQYF.

This chain joins TRBV30 and TRBJ1-1; D perhaps matches TRBD1 (5 bases). The CDR3 runs to 15 residues. Germline V gene data show CDR1 as GTSNPN and CDR2 as SVGIG (reference sequence). Trimming pared 1 base from V and 1 base from J, leaving 13 bases between. Written as DNA, the CDR3 is TGTGCCTGGAGTGAGGTGGGACTTACGAACACTGAAGCTTTCTTT. Protein sequence: CAWSEVGLTNTEAFF.

J is TRBJ2-3 and V is TRBV18, with 7 bases identical to TRBD2. V was clipped by 5 bases and J by 0 bases; unmatched bases: 8. This CDR3 spans 16 amino acids. From germline, CDR1 is KGHSH and CDR2 LQKENI. CDR3 sequence reads: CASSGLVDGSTDTQYF. DNA for the CDR3: TGTGCCAGCTCAGGACTAGTCGACGGGAGCACAGATACGCAGTATTTT.

This clone was detected a few times. V gene TRBV5-4 combines with J gene TRBJ2-7; D might be TRBD1 (5 bases). Looked up from germline, CDR1 is SGHNT and CDR2 is YYREEE (reference sequence). V shed 6 bases and J shed 7 bases, with 23 bases lying between them. CDR3 length equals 15 residues. CDR3 amino acids: CASIPLGDWIQEQYF. CDR3 sequence (DNA): TGTGCCAGCATCCCTCTAGGGGATTGGATACAAGAGCAGTACTTC. Variable domain in full (rest from reference TRBV5-4 and TRBJ2-7): ETGVTQSPTHLIKTRGQQVTLRCSSQSGHNTVSWYQQALGQGPQFIFQYYREEENGRGNFPPRFSGLQFPNYSSELNVNALELDDSALYLCASIPLGDWIQEQYFGPGTRLTVT.

This chain uses TRBV5-1 with TRBJ1-1; 10 bases map to TRBD1. Germline CDR1 reads SGHRS; CDR2 reads YFSETQ. Trimming took 0 bases from V and 5 from J; bases not matched to a gene: 10. The CDR3 covers 17 residues. CDR3 sequence: CASSLGAGTGAVTEAFF. CDR3 coding DNA: TGCGCCAGCAGCTTGGGGGCCGGGACAGGGGCTGTAACTGAAGCTTTCTTT.

The rearrangement uses TRBV5-1 and TRBJ2-7; no firm D call. Germline V gives CDR1 SGHRS, CDR2 YFSETQ. The ends were cut back, 0 bases at V and 0 bases at J, with 7 bases in the middle. This CDR3 has 14 residues. This CDR3 reads CASSLEVPSYEQYF. The CDR3 DNA is TGCGCCAGCAGCTTGGAGGTGCCCTCCTACGAGCAGTACTTC.

The J gene is TRBJ2-4, the V gene TRBV21-1; TRBD2 is the table's D call and was not checked against the DNA. TRBV21-1 is a known pseudogene. The CDR3 consists of 17 residues. For the CDR3, the DNA is TGTGCCAGCAGCATTAAGGGGGGGCCATTAGCCAAAAACATTCAGTACTTC. Amino acids: CASSIKGGPLAKNIQYF.

Here the CDR3 DNA reads TGCGCCAGCAGCTTGGATCCCGGCTCCTACGAGCAGTACTTC. It codes for CASSLDPGSYEQYF. The chain couples TRBV5-1 to TRBJ2-7; D uncertain. Trimming shortened V by 0 bases and J by 0 bases, and 7 bases separated the two germline ends. CDR1 and CDR2 from the germline V gene are SGHRS and YFSETQ. The CDR3 covers 14 residues. The full variable domain, completed using reference TRBV5-1 and TRBJ2-7, is KAGVTQTPRYLIKTRGQQVTLSCSPISGHRSVSWYQQTPGQGLQFLFEYFSETQRNKGNFPGRFSGRQFSNSRSEMNVSTLELGDSALYLCASSLDPGSYEQYFGPGTRLTVT.

This rearrangement joins TRBV19 to TRBJ1-3, with D hard to call. This CDR3 contains 17 residues. With 3 bases removed from V and 1 base from J, the gap between germline ends came to 16 bases. CDR1 is LNHDA, CDR2 SQIVND, per germline (reference sequence). This chain's CDR3 is CASSMATASSSGNTIYF. CDR3 nucleotides: TGTGCCAGTAGTATGGCCACAGCGAGTTCTTCTGGAAACACCATATATTTT.

The chain joins TRBV5-1 to TRBJ1-2, with a tentative D call TRBD1 (6 bases). V was clipped by 7 bases and J by 2 bases, with 15 bases between them. The CDR3 is 14 residues long. Germline loops: CDR1 SGHRS, CDR2 YFSETQ. The chain's CDR3 is CASVGGTSNYGYTF. CDR3 nucleotides: TGCGCCAGCGTAGGGGGGACCAGCAACTATGGCTACACCTTC.

The chain carries TRBV5-6 and TRBJ1-2; 8 bases are shared with TRBD1. V shed 4 bases, J shed 8 bases, and the junction held 16 bases outside the gene matches. The CDR3 length is 16 residues. Germline CDR1 reads SGHDT; CDR2 reads YYEEEE. The CDR3 region is CASSGRGHSVPRGYTF. In DNA, the CDR3 is TGTGCCAGCAGCGGCAGGGGGCACAGTGTGCCGAGAGGCTACACCTTC.